This T cell receptor (beta chain) comes out of a study of beta chain features in type 1 diabetes. Study-wide findings and caveats: Still unanswered here is whether HLA type influences TCRB rearrangement. Naive, central memory and regulatory TCRB repertoires appeared more similar among patients than healthy donors. All four CD4+ subsets from Type 1 diabetes patients carried moderately but significantly shorter TCRB CDR3s.

The germline V gene has CDR1 LGHNA and CDR2 YSLEER. The CDR3 sequence is 14 residues long. V lost 9 bases and J lost 2, with 15 bases in between. Sorting with CD45RO/CCR7/CD25/CD127/CD95/CD27 yielded naive, central memory, regulatory and stem-like memory CD4+ cells. This clone was observed a handful of times. Its antigen remains unidentified. Sequenced material consisted of expressed TCRB transcripts (all of the isolated RNA was reverse transcribed). Around 3.57 million reads was the average for naive, central memory and regulatory T cell samples. TCRdb's table, derived via immunoSEQ multiplex PCR, lists solely in-frame clones and lacks some. In the table there are over 600,000 clones, over 10% of which are singletons.

The sequencing sample was made of naive CD4+ T cells from blood. This receptor was taken from a man in his thirties or forties with type 1 diabetes. This chain uses TRBV4-3 with TRBJ2-3; no firm D call. The CDR3 DNA sequence: TGCGCCAGTTCTGCGGCGCGGTCCACAGATACGCAGTATTTT. It specifies CASSAARSTDTQYF.